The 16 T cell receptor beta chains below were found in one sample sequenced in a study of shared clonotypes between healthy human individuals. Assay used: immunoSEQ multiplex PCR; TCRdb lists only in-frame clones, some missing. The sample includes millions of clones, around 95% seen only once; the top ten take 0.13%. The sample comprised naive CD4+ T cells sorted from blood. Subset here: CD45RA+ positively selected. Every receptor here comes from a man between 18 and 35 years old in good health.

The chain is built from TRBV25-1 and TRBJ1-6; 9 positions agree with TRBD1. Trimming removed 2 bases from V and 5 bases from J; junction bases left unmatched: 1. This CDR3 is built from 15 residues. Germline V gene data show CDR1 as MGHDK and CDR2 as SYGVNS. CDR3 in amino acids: CASSEHRGHNSPLHF. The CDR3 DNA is TGTGCCAGCAGTGAACACAGGGGGCATAATTCACCCCTCCACTTT.

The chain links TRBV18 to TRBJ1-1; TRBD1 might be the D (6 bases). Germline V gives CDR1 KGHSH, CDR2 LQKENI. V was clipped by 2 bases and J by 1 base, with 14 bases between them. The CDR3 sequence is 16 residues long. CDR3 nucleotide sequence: TGTGCCAGCTCACCATTACAGGGATCTCCGAACACTGAAGCTTTCTTT. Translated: CASSPLQGSPNTEAFF.

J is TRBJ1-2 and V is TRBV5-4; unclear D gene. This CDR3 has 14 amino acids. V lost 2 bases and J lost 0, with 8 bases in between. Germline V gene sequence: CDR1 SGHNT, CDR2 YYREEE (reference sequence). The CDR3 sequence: CASSFPGANYGYTF. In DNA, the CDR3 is TGTGCCAGCAGCTTTCCAGGAGCTAACTATGGCTACACCTTC.

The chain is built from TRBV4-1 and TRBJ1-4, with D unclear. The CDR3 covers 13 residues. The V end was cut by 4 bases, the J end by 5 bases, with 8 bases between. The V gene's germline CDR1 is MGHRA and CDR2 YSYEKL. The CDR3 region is CASSRMGNEKLFF. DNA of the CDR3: TGCGCCAGCAGCCGTATGGGGAATGAAAAACTGTTTTTT.

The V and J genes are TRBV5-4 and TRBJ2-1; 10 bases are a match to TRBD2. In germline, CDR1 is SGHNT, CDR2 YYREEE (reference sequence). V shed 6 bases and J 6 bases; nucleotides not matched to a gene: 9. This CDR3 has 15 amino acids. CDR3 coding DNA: TGTGCCAGCACGATCGGACTAGCGGCCTTCAATGAGCAGTTCTTC. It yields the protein CASTIGLAAFNEQFF.

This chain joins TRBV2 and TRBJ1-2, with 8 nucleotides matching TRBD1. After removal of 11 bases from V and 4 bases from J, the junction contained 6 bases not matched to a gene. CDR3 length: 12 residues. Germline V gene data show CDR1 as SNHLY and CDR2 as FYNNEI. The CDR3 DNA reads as TGTGCCGCAACAGGGGGTCCCTATGGCTACACCTTC. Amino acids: CAATGGPYGYTF. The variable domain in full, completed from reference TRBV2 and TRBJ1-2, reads EPEVTQTPSHQVTQMGQEVILRCVPISNHLYFYWYRQILGQKVEFLVSFYNNEISEKSEIFDDQFSVERPDGSNFTLKIRSTKLEDSAMYFCAATGGPYGYTFGSGTRLTVV.

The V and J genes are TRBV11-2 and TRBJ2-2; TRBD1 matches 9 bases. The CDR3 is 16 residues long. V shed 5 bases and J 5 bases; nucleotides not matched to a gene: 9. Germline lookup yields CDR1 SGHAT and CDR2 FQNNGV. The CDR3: CASSTYGTGRTGELFF. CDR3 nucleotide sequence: TGTGCCAGCAGCACCTACGGGACAGGGAGGACCGGGGAGCTGTTTTTT. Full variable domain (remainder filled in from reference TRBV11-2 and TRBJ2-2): EAGVAQSPRYKIIEKRQSVAFWCNPISGHATLYWYQQILGQGPKLLIQFQNNGVVDDSQLPKDRFSAERLKGVDSTLKIQPAKLEDSAVYLCASSTYGTGRTGELFFGEGSRLTVL.

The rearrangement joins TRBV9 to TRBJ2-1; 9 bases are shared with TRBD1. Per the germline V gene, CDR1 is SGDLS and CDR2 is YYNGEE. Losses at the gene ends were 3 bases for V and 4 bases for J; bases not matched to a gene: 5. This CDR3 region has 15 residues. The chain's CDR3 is CASSARQGEYNEQFF. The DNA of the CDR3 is TGTGCCAGCAGCGCCAGACAGGGGGAATACAATGAGCAGTTCTTC.

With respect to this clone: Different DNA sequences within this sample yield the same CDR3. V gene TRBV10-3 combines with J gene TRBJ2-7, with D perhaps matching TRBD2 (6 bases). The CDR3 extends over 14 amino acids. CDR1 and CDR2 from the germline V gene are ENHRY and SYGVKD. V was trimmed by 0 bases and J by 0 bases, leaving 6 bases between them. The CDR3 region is CAISESGGSYEQYF. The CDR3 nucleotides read TGTGCCATCAGTGAGTCGGGGGGCTCCTACGAGCAGTACTTC.

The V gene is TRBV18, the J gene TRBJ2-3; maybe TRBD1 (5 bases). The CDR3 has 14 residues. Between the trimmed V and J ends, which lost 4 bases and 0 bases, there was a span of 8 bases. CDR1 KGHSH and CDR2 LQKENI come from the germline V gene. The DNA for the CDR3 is TGTGCCAGCTCACAGACAGCTAGCACAGATACGCAGTATTTT. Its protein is CASSQTASTDTQYF.

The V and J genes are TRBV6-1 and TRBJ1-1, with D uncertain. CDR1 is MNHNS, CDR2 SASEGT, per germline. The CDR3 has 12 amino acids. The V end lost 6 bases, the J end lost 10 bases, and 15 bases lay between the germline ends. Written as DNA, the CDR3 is TGTGCCAGCAGAGCACCCCCCGGTTTAGCTTTCTTT. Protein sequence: CASRAPPGLAFF.

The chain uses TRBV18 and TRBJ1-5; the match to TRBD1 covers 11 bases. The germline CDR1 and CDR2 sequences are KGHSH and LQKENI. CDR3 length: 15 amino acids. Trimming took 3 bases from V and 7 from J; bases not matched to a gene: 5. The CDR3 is CASSPGQGVRQPQHF. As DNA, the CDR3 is TGTGCCAGCTCACCGGGACAGGGGGTGAGGCAGCCCCAGCATTTT.

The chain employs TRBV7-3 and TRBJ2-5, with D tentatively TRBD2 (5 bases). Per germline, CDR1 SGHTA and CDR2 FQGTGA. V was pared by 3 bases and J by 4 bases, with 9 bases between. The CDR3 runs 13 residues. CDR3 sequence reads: CASSFSGGETQYF. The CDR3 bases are TGTGCCAGCAGCTTTAGTGGAGGAGAGACCCAGTACTTC. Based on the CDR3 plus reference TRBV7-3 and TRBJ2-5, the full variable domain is GAGVSQTPSNKVTEKGKYVELRCDPISGHTALYWYRQSLGQGPEFLIYFQGTGAADDSGLPNDRFFAVRPEGSVSTLKIQRTERGDSAVYLCASSFSGGETQYFGPGTRLLVL.

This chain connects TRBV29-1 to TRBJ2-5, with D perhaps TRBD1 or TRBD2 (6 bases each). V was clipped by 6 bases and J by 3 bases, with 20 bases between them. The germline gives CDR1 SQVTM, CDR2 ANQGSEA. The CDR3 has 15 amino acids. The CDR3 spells CSVHVGGLWEETQYF. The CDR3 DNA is TGCAGCGTGCACGTAGGGGGACTCTGGGAAGAGACCCAGTACTTC.

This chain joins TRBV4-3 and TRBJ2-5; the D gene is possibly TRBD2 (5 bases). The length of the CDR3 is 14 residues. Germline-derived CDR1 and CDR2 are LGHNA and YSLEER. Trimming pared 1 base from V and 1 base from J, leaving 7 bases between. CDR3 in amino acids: CASSQGGAQETQYF. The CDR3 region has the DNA TGCGCCAGCAGCCAAGGGGGAGCCCAAGAGACCCAGTACTTC.

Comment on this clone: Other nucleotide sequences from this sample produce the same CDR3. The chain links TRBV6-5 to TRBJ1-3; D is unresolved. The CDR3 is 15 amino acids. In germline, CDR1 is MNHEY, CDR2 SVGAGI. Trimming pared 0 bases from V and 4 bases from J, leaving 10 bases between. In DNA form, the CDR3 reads TGTGCCAGCAGTTACTCTGTGGGAACGGGAAACACCATATATTTT. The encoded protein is CASSYSVGTGNTIYF.